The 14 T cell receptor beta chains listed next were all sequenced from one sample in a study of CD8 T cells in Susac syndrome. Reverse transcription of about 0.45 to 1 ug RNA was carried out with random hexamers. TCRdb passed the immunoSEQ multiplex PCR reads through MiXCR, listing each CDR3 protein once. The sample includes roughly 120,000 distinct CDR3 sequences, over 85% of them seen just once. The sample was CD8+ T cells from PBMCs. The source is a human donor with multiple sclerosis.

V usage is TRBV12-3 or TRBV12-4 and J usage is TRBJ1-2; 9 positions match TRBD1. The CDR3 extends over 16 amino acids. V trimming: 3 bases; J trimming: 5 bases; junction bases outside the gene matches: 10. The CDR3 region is CASSFAGDRVGYGYTF. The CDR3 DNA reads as TGTGCCAGCAGTTTCGCGGGGGACAGGGTTGGGTATGGCTACACCTTC.

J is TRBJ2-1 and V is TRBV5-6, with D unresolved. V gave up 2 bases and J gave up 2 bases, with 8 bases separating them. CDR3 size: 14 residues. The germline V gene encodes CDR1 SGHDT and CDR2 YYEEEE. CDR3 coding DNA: TGTGCCAGCAGCTTCTCTGAAACCTACAATGAGCAGTTCTTC. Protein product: CASSFSETYNEQFF.

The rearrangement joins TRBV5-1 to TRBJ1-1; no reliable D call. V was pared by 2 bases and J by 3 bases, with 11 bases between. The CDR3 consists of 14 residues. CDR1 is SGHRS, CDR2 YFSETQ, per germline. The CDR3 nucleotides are TGCGCCAGCAGCTTCGGCCGTCTTTACACTGAAGCTTTCTTT. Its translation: CASSFGRLYTEAFF.

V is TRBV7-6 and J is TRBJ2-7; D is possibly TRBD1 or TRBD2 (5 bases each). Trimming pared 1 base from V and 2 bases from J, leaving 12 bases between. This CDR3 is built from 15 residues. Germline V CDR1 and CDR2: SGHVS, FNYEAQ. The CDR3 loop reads CASSLGGGPTYEQYV. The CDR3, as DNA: TGTGCCAGCAGCTTAGGTGGGGGACCTACCTACGAGCAGTACGTC.

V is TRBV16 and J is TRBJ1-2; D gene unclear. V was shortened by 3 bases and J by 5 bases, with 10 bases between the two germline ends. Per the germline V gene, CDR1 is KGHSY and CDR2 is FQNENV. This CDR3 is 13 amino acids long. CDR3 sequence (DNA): TGTGCCAGCAGCCAGACCGGAACATATGGCTACACCTTC. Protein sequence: CASSQTGTYGYTF.

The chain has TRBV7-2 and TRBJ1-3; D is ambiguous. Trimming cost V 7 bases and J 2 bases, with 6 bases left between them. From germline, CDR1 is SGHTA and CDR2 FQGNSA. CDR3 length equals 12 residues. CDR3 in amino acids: CASTLTGNTIYF. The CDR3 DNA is TGTGCCAGCACCCTGACTGGAAACACCATATATTTT.

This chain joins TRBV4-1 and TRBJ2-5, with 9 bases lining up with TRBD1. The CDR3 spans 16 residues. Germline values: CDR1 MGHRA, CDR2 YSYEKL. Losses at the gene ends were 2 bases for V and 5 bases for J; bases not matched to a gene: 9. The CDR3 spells CASSQPGQGFGETQYF. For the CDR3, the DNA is TGCGCCAGCAGCCAACCGGGACAGGGCTTCGGGGAGACCCAGTACTTC.

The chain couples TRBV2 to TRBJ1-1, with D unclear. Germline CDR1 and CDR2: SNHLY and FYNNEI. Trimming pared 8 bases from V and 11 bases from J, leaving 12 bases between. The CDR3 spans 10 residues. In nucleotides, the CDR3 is TGTGCCAGCGGAGCGGGGTGGGCTTTCTTT. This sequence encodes CASGAGWAFF.

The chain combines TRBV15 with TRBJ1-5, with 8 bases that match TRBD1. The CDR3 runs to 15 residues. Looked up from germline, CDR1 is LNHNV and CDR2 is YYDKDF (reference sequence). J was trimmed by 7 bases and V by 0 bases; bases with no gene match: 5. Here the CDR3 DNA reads TGTGCCACCAGCAGAGAAGCACAGGGGGGACAGCCCCAGCATTTT. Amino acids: CATSREAQGGQPQHF.

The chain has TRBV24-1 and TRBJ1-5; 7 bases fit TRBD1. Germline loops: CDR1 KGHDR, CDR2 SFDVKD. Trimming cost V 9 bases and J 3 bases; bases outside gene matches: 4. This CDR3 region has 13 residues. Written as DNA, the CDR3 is TGTGCCACCCGAGGGACAGACAATCAGCCCCAGCATTTT. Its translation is CATRGTDNQPQHF.

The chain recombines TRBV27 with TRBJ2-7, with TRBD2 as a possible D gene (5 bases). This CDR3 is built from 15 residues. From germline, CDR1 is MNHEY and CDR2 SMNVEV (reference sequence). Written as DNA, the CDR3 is TGTACCAGCAGTCTAACCTTTCTCCGAGGGCACGAGCAGTACGTC. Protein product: CTSSLTFLRGHEQYV.

CDR3 sequence: CASSQVITEAFF. In DNA, the CDR3 is TGTGCCAGCAGCCAAGTTATCACTGAAGCTTTCTTT. This sequence joins TRBV14 and TRBJ1-1; D ambiguous. The CDR3 extends over 12 amino acids. Trimming removed 1 base from V and 4 bases from J, with 4 bases in between. The germline V gene encodes CDR1 SGHDN and CDR2 FVKESK.

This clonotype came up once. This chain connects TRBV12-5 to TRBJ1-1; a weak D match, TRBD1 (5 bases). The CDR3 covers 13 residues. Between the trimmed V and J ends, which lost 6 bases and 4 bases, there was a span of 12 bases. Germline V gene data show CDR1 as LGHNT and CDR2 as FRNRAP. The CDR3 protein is CASGHNQGTEAFF. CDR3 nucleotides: TGTGCTAGTGGCCACAATCAGGGCACTGAAGCTTTCTTT.

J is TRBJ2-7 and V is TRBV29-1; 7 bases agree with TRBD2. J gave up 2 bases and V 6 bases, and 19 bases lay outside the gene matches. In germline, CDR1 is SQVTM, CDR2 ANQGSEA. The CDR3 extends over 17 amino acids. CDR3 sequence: CSVAARIGGKATYEQYF. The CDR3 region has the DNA TGCAGCGTCGCCGCGAGAATCGGGGGGAAGGCAACCTACGAGCAGTACTTC.